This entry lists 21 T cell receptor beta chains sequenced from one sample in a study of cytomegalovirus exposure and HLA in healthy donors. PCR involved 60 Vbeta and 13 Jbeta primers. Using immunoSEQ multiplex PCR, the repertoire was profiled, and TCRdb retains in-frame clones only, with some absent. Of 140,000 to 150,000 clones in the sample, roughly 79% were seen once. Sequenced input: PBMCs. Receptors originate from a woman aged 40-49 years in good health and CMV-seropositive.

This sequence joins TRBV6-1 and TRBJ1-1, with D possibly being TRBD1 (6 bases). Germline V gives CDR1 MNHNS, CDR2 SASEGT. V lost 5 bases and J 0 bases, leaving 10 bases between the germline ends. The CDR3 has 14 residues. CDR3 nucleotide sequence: TGTGCCAGCAGTTGGACAGCGCTGAACACTGAAGCTTTCTTT. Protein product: CASSWTALNTEAFF.

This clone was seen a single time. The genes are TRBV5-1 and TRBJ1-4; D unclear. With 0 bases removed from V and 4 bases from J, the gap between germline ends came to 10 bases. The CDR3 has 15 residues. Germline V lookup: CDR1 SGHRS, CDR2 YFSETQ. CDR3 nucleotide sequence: TGCGCCAGCAGCTTGGTACCAGGCCTTAATGAAAAACTGTTTTTT. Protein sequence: CASSLVPGLNEKLFF.

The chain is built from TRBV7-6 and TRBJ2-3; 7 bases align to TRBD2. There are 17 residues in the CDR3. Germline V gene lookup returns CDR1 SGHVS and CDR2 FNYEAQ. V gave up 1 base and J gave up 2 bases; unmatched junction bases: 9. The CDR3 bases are TGTGCCAGCAGCTTAGGACCCGGACGGGGGGTCACAGATACGCAGTATTTT. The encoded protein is CASSLGPGRGVTDTQYF. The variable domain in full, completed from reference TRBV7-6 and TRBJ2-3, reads GAGVSQSPRYKVTKRGQDVALRCDPISGHVSLYWYRQALGQGPEFLTYFNYEAQQDKSGLPNDRFSAERPEGSISTLTIQRTEQRDSAMYRCASSLGPGRGVTDTQYFGPGTRLTVL.

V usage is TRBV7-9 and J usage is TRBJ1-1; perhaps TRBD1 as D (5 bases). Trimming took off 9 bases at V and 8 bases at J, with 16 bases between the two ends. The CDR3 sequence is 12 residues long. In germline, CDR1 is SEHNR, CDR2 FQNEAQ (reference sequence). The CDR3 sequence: CASGLGQREAFF. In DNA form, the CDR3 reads TGTGCCAGTGGATTAGGACAACGCGAAGCTTTCTTT.

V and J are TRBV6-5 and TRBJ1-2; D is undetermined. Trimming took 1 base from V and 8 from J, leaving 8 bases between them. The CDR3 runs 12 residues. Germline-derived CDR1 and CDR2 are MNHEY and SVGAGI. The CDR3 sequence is CASSYFPGGYTF. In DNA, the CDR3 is TGTGCCAGCAGTTACTTTCCGGGGGGCTACACCTTC.

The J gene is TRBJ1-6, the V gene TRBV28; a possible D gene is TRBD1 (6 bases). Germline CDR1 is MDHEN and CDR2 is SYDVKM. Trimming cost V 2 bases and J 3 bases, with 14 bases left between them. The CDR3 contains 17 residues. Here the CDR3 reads CASSLPPGGLYNSPLHF. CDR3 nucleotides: TGTGCCAGCAGTTTACCCCCGGGGGGCCTCTATAATTCACCCCTCCACTTT. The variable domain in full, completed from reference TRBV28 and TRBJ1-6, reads DVKVTQSSRYLVKRTGEKVFLECVQDMDHENMFWYRQDPGLGLRLIYFSYDVKMKEKGDIPEGYSVSREKKERFSLILESASTNQTSMYLCASSLPPGGLYNSPLHFGNGTRLTVT.

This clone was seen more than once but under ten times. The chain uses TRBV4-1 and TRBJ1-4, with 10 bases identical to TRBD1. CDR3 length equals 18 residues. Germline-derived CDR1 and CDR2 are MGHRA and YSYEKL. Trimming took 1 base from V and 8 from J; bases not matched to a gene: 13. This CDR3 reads CASSQGGGQGRQREKLFF. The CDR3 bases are TGCGCCAGCAGCCAAGGGGGGGGACAGGGGAGACAAAGGGAAAAACTGTTTTTT.

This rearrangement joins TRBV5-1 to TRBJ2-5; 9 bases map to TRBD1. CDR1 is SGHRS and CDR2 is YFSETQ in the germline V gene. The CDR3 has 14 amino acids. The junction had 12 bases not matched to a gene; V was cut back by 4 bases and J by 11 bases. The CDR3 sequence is CASSPGQGSGEQYF. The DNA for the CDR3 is TGCGCCAGCAGCCCGGGACAGGGATCGGGTGAGCAGTACTTC.

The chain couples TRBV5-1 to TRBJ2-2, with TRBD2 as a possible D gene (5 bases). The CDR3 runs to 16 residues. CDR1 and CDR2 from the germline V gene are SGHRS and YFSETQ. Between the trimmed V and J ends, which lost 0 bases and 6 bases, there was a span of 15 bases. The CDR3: CASSLGGGGYSGELFF. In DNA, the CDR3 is TGCGCCAGCAGCTTGGGAGGAGGAGGTTATTCCGGGGAGCTGTTTTTT.

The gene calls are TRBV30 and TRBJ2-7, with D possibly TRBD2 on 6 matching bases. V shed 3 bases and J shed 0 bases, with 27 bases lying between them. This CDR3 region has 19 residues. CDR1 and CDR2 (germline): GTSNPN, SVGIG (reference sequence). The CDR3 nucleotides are TGTGCCTGGAGACCGAAACCGGGCTCAAGGAGGGGTAGCTCCTACGAGCAGTACTTC. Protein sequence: CAWRPKPGSRRGSSYEQYF.

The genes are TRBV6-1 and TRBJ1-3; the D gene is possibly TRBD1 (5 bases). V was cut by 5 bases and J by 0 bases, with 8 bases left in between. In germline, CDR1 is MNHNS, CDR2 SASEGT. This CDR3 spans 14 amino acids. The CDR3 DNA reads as TGTGCCAGCAGTCTCGGGGGCTCTGGAAACACCATATATTTT. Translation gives CASSLGGSGNTIYF.

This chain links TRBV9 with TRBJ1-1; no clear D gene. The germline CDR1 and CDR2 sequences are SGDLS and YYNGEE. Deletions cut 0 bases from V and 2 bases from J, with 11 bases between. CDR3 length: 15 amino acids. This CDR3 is CASSVGHSINTEAFF. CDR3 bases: TGTGCCAGCAGCGTAGGGCACAGCATCAACACTGAAGCTTTCTTT.

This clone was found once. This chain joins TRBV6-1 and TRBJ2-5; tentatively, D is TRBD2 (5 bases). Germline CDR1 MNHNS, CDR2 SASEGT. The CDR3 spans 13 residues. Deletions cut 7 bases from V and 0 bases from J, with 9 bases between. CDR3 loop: CASNRGYQETQYF. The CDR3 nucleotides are TGTGCCAGCAATCGGGGTTACCAAGAGACCCAGTACTTC.

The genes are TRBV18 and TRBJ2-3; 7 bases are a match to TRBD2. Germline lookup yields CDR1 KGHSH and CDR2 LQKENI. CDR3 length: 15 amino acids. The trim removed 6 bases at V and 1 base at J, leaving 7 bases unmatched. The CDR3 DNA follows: TGTGCCAGCTCTCGGACTAGTGTCGGCACAGATACGCAGTATTTT. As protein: CASSRTSVGTDTQYF.

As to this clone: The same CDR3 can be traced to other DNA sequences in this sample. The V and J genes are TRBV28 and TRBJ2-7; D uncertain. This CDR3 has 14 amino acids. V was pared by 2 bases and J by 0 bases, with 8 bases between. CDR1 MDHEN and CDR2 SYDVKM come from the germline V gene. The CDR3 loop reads CASSLSRYSYEQYF. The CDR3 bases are TGTGCCAGCAGTTTAAGTAGATACTCCTACGAGCAGTACTTC.

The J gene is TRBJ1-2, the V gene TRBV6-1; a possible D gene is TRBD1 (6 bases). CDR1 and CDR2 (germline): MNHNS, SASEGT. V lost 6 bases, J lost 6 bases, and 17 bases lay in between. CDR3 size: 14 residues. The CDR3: CASSPGHLTNGYTF. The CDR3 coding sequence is TGTGCCAGCAGCCCGGGACACCTGACGAATGGCTACACCTTC.

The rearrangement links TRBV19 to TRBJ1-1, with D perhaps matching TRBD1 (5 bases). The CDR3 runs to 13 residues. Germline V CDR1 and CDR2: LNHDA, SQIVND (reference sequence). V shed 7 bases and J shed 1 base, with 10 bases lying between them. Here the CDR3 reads CASNAQGNTEAFF. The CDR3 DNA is TGTGCCAGTAATGCCCAGGGGAACACTGAAGCTTTCTTT.

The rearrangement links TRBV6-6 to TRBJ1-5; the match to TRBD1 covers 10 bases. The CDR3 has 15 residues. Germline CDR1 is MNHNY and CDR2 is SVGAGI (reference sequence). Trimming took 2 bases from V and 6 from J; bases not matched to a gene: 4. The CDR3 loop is CASSYRTGGGQPQHF. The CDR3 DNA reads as TGTGCCAGCAGTTACCGGACAGGGGGAGGTCAGCCCCAGCATTTT.

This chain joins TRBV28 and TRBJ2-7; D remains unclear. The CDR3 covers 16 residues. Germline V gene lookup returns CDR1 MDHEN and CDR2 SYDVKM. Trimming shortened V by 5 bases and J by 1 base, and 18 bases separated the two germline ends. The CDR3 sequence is CASSTPFGRGSYEQYF. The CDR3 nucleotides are TGTGCCAGCAGTACTCCCTTTGGCAGAGGATCCTACGAGCAGTACTTC.

Written as DNA, the CDR3 is TGTGCCAGCACAACCGGAAACCAGGGCGGGGAGCTGTTTTTT. Its translation is CASTTGNQGGELFF. V gene TRBV7-9 combines with J gene TRBJ2-2, with D possibly matching TRBD1 (5 bases). The CDR3 loop spans 14 amino acids. Germline CDR1 is SEHNR and CDR2 is FQNEAQ (reference sequence). Between the trimmed V and J ends, which lost 7 bases and 7 bases, there was a span of 16 bases.

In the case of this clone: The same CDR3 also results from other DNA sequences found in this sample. The CDR3 DNA reads as TGTGCCAGCAGGACTTACCGGGACAGGCCCGTCGGCTACACCTTC. Its protein product is CASRTYRDRPVGYTF. The V gene is TRBV28, the J gene TRBJ1-2; 8 bases match TRBD1. The germline V gene encodes CDR1 MDHEN and CDR2 SYDVKM. The CDR3 totals 15 residues. Losses at the gene ends were 6 bases for V and 8 bases for J; bases not matched to a gene: 14.